The rows below give T cell receptor beta chains drawn from one sample of a study of response to subunit inactivated influenza vaccine. From the RT-PCR reads, TCRdb called clonotypes with MiXCR, one entry per CDR3 protein. The sample has more than 500,000 distinct CDR3 sequences, over 9% seen once; the top ten hold approximately 10%. The sample was also reused in another study, on T cells expressing NK-cell markers.

This material consisted of PBMCs from blood, taken on the day of vaccination. These receptor sequences come from a man aged 45-60 years who received an inactivated influenza vaccine. CDR3s include the opening cysteine and the closing phenylalanine or tryptophan. The order of the fields is D gene, V gene, J gene, clone size, CDR3 length, CDR3 protein, CDR3 DNA. A D gene is named only where the DNA matches it firmly. Size tells how often a clone was seen (once, few, many) or the class of an expanded clone, and some rows leave it out.

.	TRBV15	TRBJ2-1	few	12	CATSRRGYEQFF	TGTGCCACCAGCAGACGCGGTTATGAGCAGTTCTTC
.	TRBV7-9	TRBJ2-1	.	16	CASSAGGGISYNEQFF	TGTGCCAGCAGCGCTGGTGGCGGGATCTCCTACAATGAGCAGTTCTTC
.	TRBV18	TRBJ2-4	few	16	CASSAQGGRIKNIQYF	TGTGCCAGCTCAGCTCAAGGGGGGCGTATAAAAAACATTCAGTACTTC
TRBD2	TRBV27	TRBJ2-7	few	15	CASTQRASGGYEQYF	TGTGCCAGCACTCAAAGGGCTAGCGGGGGCTACGAGCAGTACTTC
.	TRBV5-1	TRBJ1-1	.	14	CASTWRVGGTEAFF	TGCGCCAGCACTTGGCGGGTAGGGGGCACTGAAGCTTTCTTT
.	TRBV20-1	TRBJ1-6	many	16	CSARDHRQPGNSPLHF	TGCAGTGCTAGAGATCATCGACAGCCCGGTAATTCACCCCTCCACTTT
.	TRBV12-3/TRBV12-4	TRBJ2-2	few	15	CASSARETPDGELFF	TGTGCCAGCAGTGCTCGGGAAACCCCGGACGGGGAGCTGTTTTTT
.	TRBV4-2	TRBJ1-5	many	15	CASSQDQGRNRPQHF	TGTGCCAGCAGCCAAGATCAAGGCCGAAACCGGCCCCAGCATTTT
.	TRBV20-1	TRBJ1-1	many	14	CSARVRSLLGEAFF	TGCAGTGCTAGAGTTAGGTCCCTGTTGGGTGAAGCTTTCTTT
.	TRBV20-1	TRBJ2-3	few	12	CSASRRADTQYF	TGCAGTGCTAGTCGCCGTGCAGATACGCAGTATTTT
.	TRBV9	TRBJ2-1	many	16	CASSIGGQGSNNEQFF	TGTGCCAGCTCGATCGGAGGGCAGGGGTCGAACAATGAGCAGTTCTTC
.	TRBV15	TRBJ1-2	few	15	CATSRETSSHYGYTF	TGTGCCACCAGCAGAGAAACATCATCCCACTATGGCTACACCTTC
.	TRBV6-2/TRBV6-3	TRBJ2-7	.	14	CASSYLPDRYEQYF	TGTGCCAGCAGCTATCTTCCGGACCGCTACGAGCAGTACTTC
.	TRBV3-1	TRBJ2-4	few	11	CASSQGAFQYF	TGTGCCAGCAGCCAAGGGGCATTTCAGTACTTC
TRBD1	TRBV18	TRBJ2-1	few	15	CASSPPDDRVNEQFF	TGTGCCAGCTCACCTCCGGACGACAGGGTAAATGAGCAGTTCTTC
.	TRBV5-1	TRBJ2-7	many	15	CASTPGLINSYEQYF	TGCGCCAGCACCCCGGGACTCATTAACTCCTACGAGCAGTACTTC
.	TRBV12-3/TRBV12-4	TRBJ2-5	many	12	CASSLNMETQYF	TGTGCCAGCAGTTTAAACATGGAGACCCAGTACTTC
.	TRBV28	TRBJ2-1	once	14	CASSLLGLHTEQFF	TGTGCCAGCAGTTTGCTGGGGCTCCACACTGAGCAGTTCTTC
.	TRBV15	TRBJ2-3	.	14	CATRTGTGADTQYF	TGTGCCACCAGGACCGGGACCGGGGCAGATACGCAGTATTTT
.	TRBV6-2/TRBV6-3	TRBJ2-1	.	15	CASRLRGLGANEQFF	TGTGCCAGCAGGCTGCGCGGGTTAGGGGCAAATGAGCAGTTCTTC
TRBD1	TRBV20-1	TRBJ2-5	few	13	CSAKTGGKETQYF	TGCAGTGCGAAGACAGGGGGAAAAGAGACCCAGTACTTC
.	TRBV7-8	TRBJ2-7	few	14	CASSLARERYEQYF	TGTGCCAGCAGCTTAGCCAGGGAGCGGTACGAGCAGTACTTC
.	TRBV24-1	TRBJ1-5	few	12	CATSDINQPQHF	TGTGCCACCAGTGACATCAATCAGCCCCAGCATTTT
.	TRBV6-5	TRBJ2-5	few	14	CASSYGGIQETQYF	TGTGCCAGCAGTTACGGAGGAATCCAAGAGACCCAGTACTTC